This record covers a single T cell receptor beta chain. Libraries were prepared by immunoSEQ multiplex PCR; TCRdb keeps only in-frame clonotypes and omits some of them. The table records approximately 32,000 clones, around 88% of them present only once. Trimming took 6 bases from V and 2 from J, leaving 8 bases between them. Germline CDR1 and CDR2: DFQATT and SNEGSKA (reference sequence). The CDR3 is 11 residues long. This record comes from a study of STAT5B mutations in CD4+ large granular lymphocyte leukemia. Specimen: CD4+ T cells from blood buffy coats. The sequence came from a human donor in good health. The genes are TRBV20-1 and TRBJ2-7; tentative D call: TRBD2 (5 bases). Written as DNA, the CDR3 is TGCAGTGCCCGGGGTGCCTACGAGCAGTACTTC. It specifies CSARGAYEQYF.